The next 26 T cell receptor beta chains were all read from a single sample in a study of neurological immune-mediated disorders. Each CDR3 protein gets one entry after TCRdb re-called the 5' RACE reads with MiXCR. In the table there are more than 50,000 distinct CDR3 sequences, 3% to 4% of which are singletons. The specimen was PBMCs. Source of these receptors: a woman aged 55-75 years with multiple sclerosis.

The sample holds many counts of this clonotype. The chain combines TRBV5-1 with TRBJ2-1, with D maybe TRBD1 (6 bases). The germline V gene encodes CDR1 SGHRS and CDR2 YFSETQ. This CDR3 spans 12 amino acids. V lost 2 bases and J lost 8, with 8 bases in between. The CDR3 region has the DNA TGCGCCAGCAGCTTCAGGGGCGATGAGCAGTTCTTC. Its translation is CASSFRGDEQFF.

This clonotype was counted at least ten times. This rearrangement joins TRBV29-1 to TRBJ2-1, with a tentative D call TRBD1 (5 bases). This CDR3 spans 11 amino acids. The germline CDR1 and CDR2 sequences are SQVTM and ANQGSEA. Trimming removed 3 bases at V and 9 bases at J, with 9 bases between. The CDR3 region has the DNA TGCAGCGTTGAGGGGCCCGCTGAGCAGTTCTTC. Its translation is CSVEGPAEQFF.

This clonotype was counted at least ten times. The chain links TRBV11-1 to TRBJ2-1, with no clear D. V lost 0 bases, J lost 7 bases, and 13 bases lay in between. The length of the CDR3 is 15 residues. Germline V lookup: CDR1 SGHAT, CDR2 FQDESV (reference sequence). CDR3 region: CASSLAGVAMNEQFF. The CDR3 DNA reads as TGTGCCAGCAGCTTAGCTGGAGTCGCTATGAATGAGCAGTTCTTC.

This clonotype was seen many times. The chain couples TRBV29-1 to TRBJ2-7, with no clear D. The CDR3 loop spans 11 amino acids. Trimming took off 7 bases at V and 3 bases at J, with 10 bases between the two ends. Germline CDR1 is SQVTM and CDR2 is ANQGSEA. The CDR3 reads CSAYRNYEQYF. CDR3 sequence (DNA): TGCAGCGCCTATAGGAACTACGAGCAGTACTTC.

A few counts support this clonotype. The chain is built from TRBV7-3 and TRBJ2-1; 11 nucleotides align to TRBD2. Germline V gives CDR1 SGHTA, CDR2 FQGTGA. J was trimmed by 0 bases and V by 2 bases; bases with no gene match: 6. The CDR3 spans 18 residues. The CDR3 DNA is TGTGCCAGCAGCTTATGGGCTACTAGCGGGAGCTCCTACAATGAGCAGTTCTTC. Translation gives CASSLWATSGSSYNEQFF.

This clonotype has at least ten counts. The rearrangement links TRBV20-1 to TRBJ2-1; D ambiguous. CDR1 is DFQATT and CDR2 is SNEGSKA in the germline V gene (reference sequence). The length of the CDR3 is 13 residues. V lost 4 bases and J lost 2, with 9 bases in between. DNA for the CDR3: TGCAGTGCTACACTCCTCCCCTACAATGAGCAGTTCTTC. It encodes CSATLLPYNEQFF.

This clonotype was counted ten times or more. The chain employs TRBV28 and TRBJ1-5; D not certain. The ends were cut back, 7 bases at V and 5 bases at J, with 24 bases in the middle. The CDR3 sequence is 17 residues long. Germline V CDR1 and CDR2: MDHEN, SYDVKM. The CDR3 DNA sequence: TGTGCCAGCACCACCACCCTGACAACCGCCCCGGATCAGCCCCAGCATTTT. Protein sequence: CASTTTLTTAPDQPQHF.

The table lists this clonotype with many counts. The V and J genes are TRBV7-9 and TRBJ1-4, with D unclear. CDR1 SEHNR and CDR2 FQNEAQ come from the germline V gene (reference sequence). The CDR3 is made up of 16 amino acids. V lost 1 base to trimming and J lost 5 bases, with 14 bases between them. This chain's CDR3 is CASSLVSGTANEKLFF. The CDR3 DNA follows: TGTGCCAGCAGCTTAGTTTCGGGAACAGCAAATGAAAAACTGTTTTTT.

This clonotype was seen repeatedly, ten times or more. This chain links TRBV7-6 with TRBJ1-1; D ambiguous. This CDR3 has 17 amino acids. From germline, CDR1 is SGHVS and CDR2 FNYEAQ. V lost 2 bases, J lost 2 bases, and 18 bases lay in between. Written as DNA, the CDR3 is TGTGCCAGCAGCTTACACCCGACAAAGAGGGCCAACACTGAAGCTTTCTTT. This codes for CASSLHPTKRANTEAFF.

A note on this clonotype: A much larger clonotype is one base distant, so this may be a read error. The conserved phenylalanine or tryptophan normally closing the CDR3 is absent here, so this likely arose from a read error. The chain links TRBV7-9 to TRBJ1-1, with a tentative D call TRBD1 (5 bases). CDR3 length equals 13 residues. V shed 3 bases and J shed 5 bases, with 10 bases lying between them. Germline CDR1 is SEHNR and CDR2 is FQNEAQ (reference sequence). The DNA for the CDR3 is TGTGCCAGCAGCTTGGGGGAGGATACTGAAGCTTTCTGT. It codes for CASSLGEDTEAFC.

This clonotype was seen many times. This chain links TRBV5-1 with TRBJ2-7, with 9 bases matching TRBD1. The CDR3 length is 15 residues. V dropped 4 bases and J dropped 5; count of bases not matched to a gene: 10. The V gene's germline CDR1 is SGHRS and CDR2 YFSETQ. The CDR3: CASSHQGQGMDEQYF. Here the CDR3 DNA reads TGCGCCAGCAGCCATCAAGGACAGGGGATGGACGAGCAGTACTTC.

This clonotype has at least ten counts. The chain carries TRBV2 and TRBJ1-2; no definite D call. The ends were cut back, 3 bases at V and 5 bases at J, with 13 bases in the middle. Germline CDR1 reads SNHLY; CDR2 reads FYNNEI. There are 14 residues in the CDR3. CDR3 in amino acids: CASSERQSDYGYTF. CDR3 bases: TGTGCCAGCAGTGAGCGTCAGTCAGATTATGGCTACACCTTC.

At least ten counts were recorded for this clonotype. V gene TRBV4-1 combines with J gene TRBJ1-5; D is ambiguous. CDR1 is MGHRA, CDR2 YSYEKL, per germline. The V and J ends lost 3 bases and 5 bases respectively, with 8 bases between them. This CDR3 is built from 13 residues. The CDR3 DNA reads as TGCGCCAGCAGCCAGTCGGTAGATCAGCCCCAGCATTTT. This translates into CASSQSVDQPQHF.

This clonotype was seen many times. The chain recombines TRBV3-1 with TRBJ2-1; 13 positions agree with TRBD2. CDR3 length: 16 amino acids. Germline V gene sequence: CDR1 LGHDT, CDR2 YNNKEL (reference sequence). Trimming cost V 0 bases and J 6 bases; bases outside gene matches: 2. CDR3 protein: CASSQDRLAGGNEQFF. The CDR3 nucleotides read TGTGCCAGCAGCCAAGATAGACTAGCGGGGGGCAATGAGCAGTTCTTC.

This clonotype was observed many times. This CDR3 is CASSSVGEGSGANVLTF. The DNA for the CDR3 is TGTGCCAGCAGTTCAGTAGGGGAAGGATCTGGGGCCAACGTCCTGACTTTC. This rearrangement joins TRBV28 to TRBJ2-6; tentative D call: TRBD1 (5 bases). Between the trimmed V and J ends, which lost 4 bases and 1 base, there was a span of 14 bases. The CDR3 is 17 amino acids. Looked up from germline, CDR1 is MDHEN and CDR2 is SYDVKM.

The J gene is TRBJ2-3, the V gene TRBV18, with 7 bases aligning to TRBD2. CDR3 size: 13 residues. CDR1 and CDR2 from the germline V gene are KGHSH and LQKENI. V dropped 8 bases and J dropped 3; count of bases not matched to a gene: 5. CDR3 amino acids: CASQGLVTDTQYF. CDR3 in DNA: TGTGCCAGCCAAGGACTAGTTACAGATACGCAGTATTTT.

This clonotype has a handful of counts. J is TRBJ2-1 and V is TRBV2, with 9 bases aligning to TRBD2. The V gene's germline CDR1 is SNHLY and CDR2 FYNNEI. Losses at the gene ends were 8 bases for V and 6 bases for J; bases not matched to a gene: 5. CDR3 length equals 13 residues. The CDR3 sequence: CASGSGSGNEQFF. The CDR3 DNA is TGTGCCAGCGGTAGCGGGAGTGGCAATGAGCAGTTCTTC.

This clonotype was counted ten times or more. The chain has TRBV27 and TRBJ2-7; D might be TRBD2 (6 bases). The V gene lost 2 bases and the J gene lost 0 bases, with 11 bases spanning the gap. Per the germline V gene, CDR1 is MNHEY and CDR2 is SMNVEV (reference sequence). The CDR3 runs to 15 residues. The CDR3 nucleotides are TGTGCCAGCAGTTTAGGGACTTCTAGCTCCTACGAGCAGTACTTC. Residues: CASSLGTSSSYEQYF.

At least ten counts were recorded for this clonotype. The chain couples TRBV5-1 to TRBJ2-7; D remains unclear. Germline loops: CDR1 SGHRS, CDR2 YFSETQ. The CDR3 totals 14 residues. V was clipped by 2 bases and J by 1 base, with 10 bases between them. This chain's CDR3 is CASSFGVGSYEQYF. DNA of the CDR3: TGCGCCAGCAGCTTTGGGGTCGGATCCTACGAGCAGTACTTC.

This clonotype was detected many times. The CDR3 coding sequence is TGCGCCAGCAGCTTGTTCCCGGGGGCCAGCACAGATACGCAGTATTTT. Its protein is CASSLFPGASTDTQYF. The chain couples TRBV5-1 to TRBJ2-3; D might be TRBD1 or TRBD2, each matching 6 bases. This CDR3 region has 16 residues. Per the germline V gene, CDR1 is SGHRS and CDR2 is YFSETQ. Trimming stripped 1 base from V and 0 bases from J, with 12 bases between.

The chain links TRBV11-2 to TRBJ2-7; TRBD1 is a possible D gene (6 bases). Germline assignment: CDR1 SGHAT and CDR2 FQNNGV. V gave up 3 bases and J gave up 3 bases, with 12 bases separating them. The CDR3 totals 14 residues. The CDR3 sequence is CASSFSGANYEQYF. As DNA, the CDR3 is TGTGCCAGCAGCTTCTCAGGGGCGAACTACGAGCAGTACTTC.

This clonotype was observed at least ten times. The chain has TRBV5-1 and TRBJ1-1; unclear D gene. Looked up from germline, CDR1 is SGHRS and CDR2 is YFSETQ. The CDR3 covers 14 residues. The V gene lost 3 bases and the J gene lost 4 bases, with 13 bases spanning the gap. The CDR3: CASSSIPAGTEAFF. CDR3 DNA sequence: TGCGCCAGCAGCTCCATACCAGCGGGCACTGAAGCTTTCTTT.

The chain employs TRBV2 and TRBJ1-4; no definite D call. Germline V CDR1 and CDR2: SNHLY, FYNNEI. Trimming removed 0 bases at V and 7 bases at J, with 9 bases between. This CDR3 contains 14 residues. The CDR3 here is CASSEACPGEKLFF. CDR3 in DNA: TGTGCCAGCAGTGAAGCATGCCCGGGTGAAAAACTGTTTTTT. Combining the CDR3 with reference TRBV2 and TRBJ1-4 gives the whole variable domain EPEVTQTPSHQVTQMGQEVILRCVPISNHLYFYWYRQILGQKVEFLVSFYNNEISEKSEIFDDQFSVERPDGSNFTLKIRSTKLEDSAMYFCASSEACPGEKLFFGSGTQLSVL.

This clonotype has a count of ten or more. CDR3 in amino acids: CASSFLGAYEQYF. CDR3 nucleotides: TGTGCCAGCAGCTTCCTAGGGGCCTACGAGCAGTACTTC. This sequence joins TRBV7-2 and TRBJ2-7; D may be TRBD1 (5 bases). Germline-derived CDR1 and CDR2 are SGHTA and FQGNSA. Trimming cost V 3 bases and J 2 bases, with 8 bases left between them. There are 13 residues in the CDR3. The entire variable domain, with the rest obtained from reference TRBV7-2 and TRBJ2-7, is as follows: GAGVSQSPSNKVTEKGKDVELRCDPISGHTALYWYRQSLGQGLEFLIYFQGNSAPDKSGLPSDRFSAERTGGSVSTLTIQRTQQEDSAVYLCASSFLGAYEQYFGPGTRLTVT.

This clonotype was found a few times. V usage is TRBV28 and J usage is TRBJ2-3; 7 nucleotides line up with TRBD1. Germline loops: CDR1 MDHEN, CDR2 SYDVKM. The junction had 10 bases not matched to a gene; V was cut back by 5 bases and J by 2 bases. This CDR3 spans 16 amino acids. CDR3: CASSTRTGDYTDTQYF. CDR3 coding DNA: TGTGCCAGCAGTACCAGGACAGGAGATTACACAGATACGCAGTATTTT.

This clonotype was seen many times. The V call is TRBV7-2, the J call TRBJ2-7, with TRBD1 identical over 9 bases. This CDR3 spans 14 amino acids. The V segment lost 4 bases and the J segment 3 bases; nucleotides outside the gene matches: 4. Germline lookup yields CDR1 SGHTA and CDR2 FQGNSA. Here the CDR3 reads CASSSGTGSYEQYF. The CDR3 coding sequence is TGTGCCAGCAGCTCGGGGACAGGGAGCTACGAGCAGTACTTC.